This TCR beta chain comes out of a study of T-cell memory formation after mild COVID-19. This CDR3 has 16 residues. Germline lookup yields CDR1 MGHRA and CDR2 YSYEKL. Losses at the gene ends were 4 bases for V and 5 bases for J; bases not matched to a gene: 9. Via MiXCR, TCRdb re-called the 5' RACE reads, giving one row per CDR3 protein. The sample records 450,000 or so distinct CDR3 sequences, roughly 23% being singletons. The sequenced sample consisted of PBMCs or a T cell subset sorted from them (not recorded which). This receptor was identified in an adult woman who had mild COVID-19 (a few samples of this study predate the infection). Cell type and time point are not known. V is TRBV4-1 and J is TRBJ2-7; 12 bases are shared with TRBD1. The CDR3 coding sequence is TGCGCCAGCAGCCTACCCGGGACAGGGGGCTTCCACGAGCAGTACTTC. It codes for CASSLPGTGGFHEQYF.